Following are 6 T cell receptor beta chains from one sample sequenced in a study of blood T cell repertoires in COVID-19. Using immunoSEQ multiplex PCR, the repertoire was profiled, and TCRdb retains in-frame clones only, with some absent. The sample lists around 200,000 clones, about 80% occurring once. The sample was peripheral blood. The receptors shown here come from a man aged 50-60 years with active or convalescent COVID-19.

The V gene is TRBV2, the J gene TRBJ1-6; TRBD1 might be the D (6 bases). The CDR3 loop spans 15 amino acids. The germline V gene encodes CDR1 SNHLY and CDR2 FYNNEI. V was shortened by 6 bases and J by 7 bases, with 16 bases between the two germline ends. The CDR3 sequence is CASRWGGAGNSPLHF. The DNA for the CDR3 is TGTGCCAGCAGATGGGGGGGCGCGGGAAATTCACCCCTCCACTTT.

The chain couples TRBV24-1 to TRBJ2-1; 8 nucleotides agree with TRBD2. The CDR3 has 15 residues. Germline CDR1 reads KGHDR; CDR2 reads SFDVKD. J gave up 4 bases and V 3 bases, and 4 bases lay outside the gene matches. In DNA form, the CDR3 reads TGTGCCACCAGTGATGTGGCGGGGGGATACAATGAGCAGTTCTTC. This sequence encodes CATSDVAGGYNEQFF.

The chain is built from TRBV3-1 (or the pseudogene TRBV3-2) and TRBJ2-7; perhaps TRBD1 as D (5 bases). The CDR3 covers 14 residues. The germline V gene has CDR1 LGHDT and CDR2 YNNKEL (reference sequence). Trimming took 1 base from V and 2 from J, leaving 9 bases between them. Here the CDR3 reads CASSQARVPYEQYF. The CDR3 DNA follows: TGTGCCAGCAGCCAAGCCAGGGTTCCCTACGAGCAGTACTTC.

Worth noting for this clone: The sample contains more than one DNA sequence encoding this CDR3. The chain combines TRBV12-3 or TRBV12-4 with TRBJ1-5; D unresolved. Trimming removed 3 bases at V and 4 bases at J, with 7 bases between. The CDR3 length is 13 residues. The CDR3 reads CASSFRENQPQHF. CDR3 in DNA: TGTGCCAGCAGTTTTAGGGAGAATCAGCCCCAGCATTTT.

This rearrangement joins TRBV5-4 to TRBJ1-5; D unclear. Germline loops: CDR1 SGHNT, CDR2 YYREEE (reference sequence). The CDR3 length is 13 residues. The V and J ends lost 3 bases and 9 bases respectively, with 13 bases between them. The CDR3: CASSSDGVGPQHF. The CDR3 nucleotides are TGTGCCAGCAGCTCCGACGGGGTAGGGCCCCAGCATTTT. The complete variable domain, with remaining parts taken from reference TRBV5-4 and TRBJ1-5, reads ETGVTQSPTHLIKTRGQQVTLRCSSQSGHNTVSWYQQALGQGPQFIFQYYREEENGRGNFPPRFSGLQFPNYSSELNVNALELDDSALYLCASSSDGVGPQHFGDGTRLSIL.

V usage is TRBV12-3 or TRBV12-4 and J usage is TRBJ2-7; 9 nucleotides align to TRBD1. Trimming removed 5 bases from V and 6 bases from J; junction bases left unmatched: 5. This CDR3 spans 13 amino acids. CDR3 nucleotides: TGTGCCAGCAGTACGGACAGGGGTCGCGAGCAGTACTTC. It is translated as CASSTDRGREQYF.